The 30 T cell receptor beta chains listed next were all sequenced from one sample in a study of OX40 agonist ivuxolimab in advanced cancers. The table came from immunoSEQ multiplex PCR; TCRdb's copy has only in-frame clones and leaves some out. Of 30,000 to 45,000 clones in the sample, about 80% were seen once. Sequencing used CD4+ or CD8+ T cells sorted from blood, obtained in a trial of the OX40 agonist ivuxolimab. These receptors all stem from an adult with an advanced solid tumor such as melanoma, head and neck, liver or kidney cancer.

This clone is labeled medium-sized (0.01 to 0.1%). V gene TRBV19 combines with J gene TRBJ1-1; unclear D gene. There are 14 residues in the CDR3. Per the germline V gene, CDR1 is LNHDA and CDR2 is SQIVND (reference sequence). V was shortened by 4 bases and J by 5 bases, with 14 bases between the two germline ends. The CDR3 reads CASSTVSKGTEAFF. For the CDR3, the DNA is TGTGCCAGTAGTACCGTCTCAAAGGGAACTGAAGCTTTCTTT.

This sequence joins TRBV6-1 and TRBJ1-5; no reliable D call. This CDR3 is 13 amino acids long. V shed 5 bases and J shed 0 bases, with 5 bases lying between them. Germline V gene sequence: CDR1 MNHNS, CDR2 SASEGT. The CDR3 DNA is TGTGCCAGCAGTATCAATAGCAATCAGCCCCAGCATTTT. This encodes CASSINSNQPQHF.

The V and J genes are TRBV4-3 and TRBJ2-4; 10 nucleotides line up with TRBD2. The CDR3 sequence is 18 residues long. V gave up 0 bases and J gave up 3 bases; unmatched junction bases: 8. From germline, CDR1 is LGHNA and CDR2 YSLEER. CDR3 DNA sequence: TGCGCCAGCAGCCAAGAAAAGACTAGCGGGTTGAGCAAAAACATTCAGTACTTC. This translates into CASSQEKTSGLSKNIQYF.

V usage is TRBV5-1 and J usage is TRBJ2-5, with D perhaps matching TRBD2 (6 bases). Germline CDR1 SGHRS, CDR2 YFSETQ. There are 17 residues in the CDR3. The ends were cut back, 0 bases at V and 0 bases at J, with 15 bases in the middle. CDR3 sequence (DNA): TGCGCCAGCAGCTTGGGAAGGATAGCGGACGACCAAGAGACCCAGTACTTC. Amino acids: CASSLGRIADDQETQYF.

This clone occurred a few times. The chain uses TRBV5-1 and TRBJ2-3; 9 bases are a match to TRBD2. Germline CDR1 and CDR2: SGHRS and YFSETQ. After removal of 4 bases from V and 2 bases from J, the junction contained 11 bases not matched to a gene. The CDR3 length is 17 residues. As DNA, the CDR3 is TGCGCCAGCAGCCCGGGGGCGGGGGGGTCGCCCACAGATACGCAGTATTTT. It translates to CASSPGAGGSPTDTQYF.

A single count supports this clone. The gene calls are TRBV4-2 and TRBJ1-3, with 9 bases lining up with TRBD1. The junction had 5 bases not matched to a gene; V was cut back by 1 base and J by 1 base. Looked up from germline, CDR1 is LGHNA and CDR2 is YNFKEQ. The length of the CDR3 is 17 residues. CDR3 nucleotide sequence: TGTGCCAGCAGCCAAGGGGACAGGGTAGGGTCTGGAAACACCATATATTTT. It codes for CASSQGDRVGSGNTIYF.

The rearrangement links TRBV14 to TRBJ1-4; perhaps TRBD1 as D (5 bases). V lost 4 bases, J lost 4 bases, and 16 bases lay in between. The CDR3 is 16 residues long. Germline CDR1 is SGHDN and CDR2 is FVKESK. As DNA, the CDR3 is TGTGCCAGCAGCCCGGGACGGATCGGCCGTAATGAAAAACTGTTTTTT. It encodes CASSPGRIGRNEKLFF.

The rearrangement joins TRBV9 to TRBJ2-5, with 11 bases lining up with TRBD1. This CDR3 is built from 16 residues. J gave up 5 bases and V 4 bases, and 10 bases lay outside the gene matches. Looked up from germline, CDR1 is SGDLS and CDR2 is YYNGEE. Here the CDR3 DNA reads TGTGCCAGCAGCCCCCGGACAGGGGGCGAGGGGGAGACCCAGTACTTC. Translated, it gives CASSPRTGGEGETQYF.

This chain links TRBV14 with TRBJ2-7; unclear D gene. Germline V gives CDR1 SGHDN, CDR2 FVKESK. V dropped 1 base and J dropped 2 bases, with 9 bases sitting between them. The CDR3 is made up of 14 amino acids. In DNA form, the CDR3 reads TGTGCCAGCAGCCAAGCCTACTTCCCCTACGAGCAGTACTTC. This sequence encodes CASSQAYFPYEQYF.

V usage is TRBV7-9 and J usage is TRBJ2-3, with 9 bases identical to TRBD1. The germline V gene has CDR1 SEHNR and CDR2 FQNEAQ (reference sequence). Unmatched junction bases numbered 8, after V lost 8 bases and J lost 2 bases. This CDR3 spans 15 amino acids. The CDR3 nucleotides are TGTGCCAGCGGACCCGGGACAGGGAACACAGATACGCAGTATTTT. Its protein product is CASGPGTGNTDTQYF. Supplemented by reference TRBV7-9 and TRBJ2-3, the full variable domain reads DTGVSQNPRHKITKRGQNVTFRCDPISEHNRLYWYRQTLGQGPEFLTYFQNEAQLEKSRLLSDRFSAERPKGSFSTLEIQRTEQGDSAMYLCASGPGTGNTDTQYFGPGTRLTVL.

The chain links TRBV5-1 to TRBJ2-5; D perhaps matches TRBD1 (6 bases). V was cut by 0 bases and J by 4 bases, with 13 bases left in between. The CDR3 consists of 15 residues. Germline V gene lookup returns CDR1 SGHRS and CDR2 YFSETQ. The CDR3: CASSLVTTGIETQYF. The CDR3, as DNA: TGCGCCAGCAGCTTGGTTACGACAGGTATAGAGACCCAGTACTTC. The whole variable domain, filled in from reference TRBV5-1 and TRBJ2-5, reads KAGVTQTPRYLIKTRGQQVTLSCSPISGHRSVSWYQQTPGQGLQFLFEYFSETQRNKGNFPGRFSGRQFSNSRSEMNVSTLELGDSALYLCASSLVTTGIETQYFGPGTRLLVL.

V and J are TRBV6-1 and TRBJ1-2; D remains ambiguous. CDR3 length: 13 residues. The V end was cut by 2 bases, the J end by 5 bases, with 9 bases between. The germline gives CDR1 MNHNS, CDR2 SASEGT. In nucleotides, the CDR3 is TGTGCCAGCAGTGAACAGCTTGATTATGGCTACACCTTC. Translation: CASSEQLDYGYTF.

The chain links TRBV7-3 to TRBJ1-2; 8 bases fit TRBD1. The CDR3 covers 15 residues. Germline-derived CDR1 and CDR2 are SGHTA and FQGTGA. Losses at the gene ends were 4 bases for V and 8 bases for J; bases not matched to a gene: 12. DNA of the CDR3: TGTGCCAGCAGCTCCGCAGCCAGGGGGCTAGGCGGCTACACCTTC. Translating it yields CASSSAARGLGGYTF.

This chain's CDR3 is CASRGLASGFEQFF. CDR3 bases: TGTGCCAGTCGCGGACTAGCTTCGGGCTTTGAGCAGTTCTTC. V and J are TRBV19 and TRBJ2-1, with 8 bases that match TRBD2. This CDR3 contains 14 residues. Germline CDR1 reads LNHDA; CDR2 reads SQIVND (reference sequence). V was clipped by 8 bases and J by 9 bases; unmatched bases: 12.

V gene TRBV7-2 combines with J gene TRBJ1-4; D perhaps matches TRBD1 (5 bases). Deletions cut 5 bases from V and 1 base from J, with 14 bases between. The CDR3 is 16 residues long. Germline CDR1 SGHTA, CDR2 FQGNSA. The CDR3 coding sequence is TGTGCCAGCAGCGCACGGGGCCAGGGAACTAATGAAAAACTGTTTTTT. It encodes CASSARGQGTNEKLFF.

The V call is TRBV7-2, the J call TRBJ1-3, with TRBD1 identical over 8 bases. The CDR3 sequence is 15 residues long. Germline trimming cut 5 bases from V and 6 bases from J; bases unmatched to any gene: 9. Germline values: CDR1 SGHTA, CDR2 FQGNSA. The CDR3 sequence: CASSRLGQGENTIYF. CDR3 coding DNA: TGTGCCAGCAGCCGACTAGGACAGGGTGAAAACACCATATATTTT.

V gene TRBV19 combines with J gene TRBJ1-6, with 7 bases matching TRBD1. Trimming cost V 6 bases and J 6 bases; bases outside gene matches: 2. Germline assignment: CDR1 LNHDA and CDR2 SQIVND (reference sequence). The CDR3 is 13 amino acids. In DNA form, the CDR3 reads TGTGCCAGTAGGAACAGGGGTAATTCACCCCTCCACTTT. It codes for CASRNRGNSPLHF.

This clone was counted a few times. The CDR3 nucleotides read TGTGCCAGCAGTGAACAACTAGGGTTCGGCTACACCTTC. It yields the protein CASSEQLGFGYTF. The rearrangement links TRBV25-1 to TRBJ1-2; D not certain. Trimming stripped 2 bases from V and 8 bases from J, with 12 bases between. Germline V gives CDR1 MGHDK, CDR2 SYGVNS. CDR3 length: 13 amino acids.

V is TRBV4-3 and J is TRBJ1-2; D might be TRBD1 (6 bases). The CDR3 is 17 amino acids. The V gene's germline CDR1 is LGHNA and CDR2 YSLEER. V lost 0 bases, J lost 7 bases, and 21 bases lay in between. CDR3 protein: CASSQDDGTGSLGGYTF. For the CDR3, the DNA is TGCGCCAGCAGCCAAGATGATGGTACAGGGTCTTTGGGTGGCTACACCTTC.

This clone was picked up one time. This rearrangement joins TRBV5-1 to TRBJ2-1; weak D call: TRBD1 (6 bases). Between the trimmed V and J ends, which lost 4 bases and 5 bases, there was a span of 13 bases. The CDR3 is 14 amino acids. CDR1 and CDR2 from the germline V gene are SGHRS and YFSETQ. The DNA of the CDR3 is TGCGCCAGCAGCACGGGACATACTGACAATGAGCAGTTCTTC. Translated, it gives CASSTGHTDNEQFF.

CDR3 in amino acids: CASSSVGYGTSTDTQYF. The CDR3 nucleotides are TGTGCCAGCAGCTCGGTGGGTTACGGGACTAGCACAGATACGCAGTATTTT. The rearrangement uses TRBV7-2 and TRBJ2-3; possible D gene TRBD2, 6 bases. V was shortened by 4 bases and J by 0 bases, with 17 bases between the two germline ends. Germline CDR1 SGHTA, CDR2 FQGNSA. This CDR3 spans 17 amino acids.

The CDR3 bases are TGTGCCAGCAGCTTCACAGTCTCCAACTATGGCTACACCTTC. It encodes CASSFTVSNYGYTF. V gene TRBV7-2 combines with J gene TRBJ1-2; D remains unclear. V lost 3 bases and J lost 2, with 10 bases in between. CDR3 size: 14 residues. Germline V gives CDR1 SGHTA, CDR2 FQGNSA. Full variable domain (rest looked up from reference TRBV7-2 and TRBJ1-2): GAGVSQSPSNKVTEKGKDVELRCDPISGHTALYWYRQSLGQGLEFLIYFQGNSAPDKSGLPSDRFSAERTGGSVSTLTIQRTQQEDSAVYLCASSFTVSNYGYTFGSGTRLTVV.

This clone was seen only once. V usage is TRBV9 and J usage is TRBJ2-7, with TRBD1 matching over 11 bases. The J segment lost 3 bases and the V segment lost 3 bases, leaving 5 bases of the junction unmatched. This CDR3 region has 15 residues. Germline V lookup: CDR1 SGDLS, CDR2 YYNGEE. The CDR3 sequence is CASSATGTGGYEQYF. The CDR3 DNA is TGTGCCAGCAGCGCGACCGGGACAGGGGGCTACGAGCAGTACTTC.

This clone came up once. CDR3 amino acids: CASKGTGDSSGYTF. As DNA, the CDR3 is TGTGCCAGTAAGGGGACAGGGGATAGTTCTGGCTACACCTTC. This chain joins TRBV19 and TRBJ1-2; 10 bases map to TRBD1. Germline V gene data show CDR1 as LNHDA and CDR2 as SQIVND (reference sequence). The CDR3 runs to 14 residues. V lost 7 bases and J lost 7; bases outside the gene matches: 9.

V and J are TRBV7-6 and TRBJ2-7, with D perhaps TRBD2 (5 bases). V gave up 1 base and J gave up 2 bases, with 12 bases separating them. The CDR3 is 15 residues long. From germline, CDR1 is SGHVS and CDR2 FNYEAQ. CDR3 nucleotides: TGTGCCAGCAGCTTAGACGCGGGCCGAGCCTACGAGCAGTACTTC. This translates into CASSLDAGRAYEQYF.

The chain has TRBV4-3 and TRBJ1-1; D gene ambiguous. The V end was cut by 0 bases, the J end by 1 base, with 9 bases between. The CDR3 runs 15 residues. CDR1 and CDR2 (germline): LGHNA, YSLEER. CDR3 region: CASSQDPVQNTEAFF. The CDR3 DNA reads TGCGCCAGCAGCCAAGATCCGGTGCAGAACACTGAAGCTTTCTTT.

The chain recombines TRBV18 with TRBJ2-7, with D possibly matching TRBD2 (5 bases). V lost 0 bases to trimming and J lost 6 bases, with 12 bases between them. Per the germline V gene, CDR1 is KGHSH and CDR2 is LQKENI. There are 14 residues in the CDR3. This CDR3 reads CASSPPGSLPEQYF. CDR3 DNA sequence: TGTGCCAGCTCACCACCGGGGAGTTTACCCGAGCAGTACTTC.

This chain joins TRBV9 and TRBJ2-3; 10 positions agree with TRBD1. The CDR3 is made up of 14 amino acids. The trim removed 5 bases at V and 1 base at J, leaving 1 base unmatched. Germline lookup yields CDR1 SGDLS and CDR2 YYNGEE. In nucleotides, the CDR3 is TGTGCCAGCAGAGGGACAGGGGGCACAGATACGCAGTATTTT. Translated: CASRGTGGTDTQYF.

The chain employs TRBV19 and TRBJ1-1; 7 positions agree with TRBD1. With V trimmed by 4 bases and J by 3 bases, 8 bases remained unmatched. Germline-derived CDR1 and CDR2 are LNHDA and SQIVND (reference sequence). This CDR3 comprises 15 residues. The DNA of the CDR3 is TGTGCCAGTAGTACCTTGACAGGGTGGGACACTGAAGCTTTCTTT. It translates to CASSTLTGWDTEAFF.

The chain uses TRBV6-4 and TRBJ1-6; 8 bases agree with TRBD1. Trimming removed 9 bases from V and 15 bases from J; junction bases left unmatched: 13. CDR3 length: 13 residues. The germline V gene encodes CDR1 MRHNA and CDR2 SNTAGT. As DNA, the CDR3 is TGTGCCAGTGCGACGGACAGGGATCAGCGCCTCCACTTT. It encodes CASATDRDQRLHF.